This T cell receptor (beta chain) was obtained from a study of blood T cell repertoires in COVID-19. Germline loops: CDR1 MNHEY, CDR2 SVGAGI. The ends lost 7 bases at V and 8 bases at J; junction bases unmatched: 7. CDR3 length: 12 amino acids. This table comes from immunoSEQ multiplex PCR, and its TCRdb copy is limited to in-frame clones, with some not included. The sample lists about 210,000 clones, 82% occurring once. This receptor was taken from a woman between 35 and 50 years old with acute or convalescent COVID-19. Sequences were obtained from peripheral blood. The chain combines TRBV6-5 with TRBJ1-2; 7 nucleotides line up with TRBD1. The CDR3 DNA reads TGTGCCAGCAAGGAGGGGGCGGGAGGCTACACCTTC. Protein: CASKEGAGGYTF.